The 21 T cell receptor beta chains in this list originate from one sample, sequenced in a study of blood T cell repertoires in COVID-19. The repertoire was sequenced with immunoSEQ multiplex PCR; TCRdb's copy has only in-frame clones and lacks some. The sample lists roughly 34,000 clones; 80% were seen once. Sequencing input: peripheral blood. Every receptor here comes from a woman aged 70-85 years with acute or convalescent COVID-19.

The rearrangement links TRBV2 to TRBJ1-2, with D tentatively TRBD1 (5 bases). V lost 6 bases to trimming and J lost 0 bases, with 14 bases between them. The CDR3 has 15 residues. Germline-derived CDR1 and CDR2 are SNHLY and FYNNEI. The CDR3 is CASSRQLTSNYGYTF. Written as DNA, the CDR3 is TGTGCCAGCAGCCGACAGCTTACTTCTAACTATGGCTACACCTTC.

V usage is TRBV7-9 and J usage is TRBJ2-1; TRBD1 matches at 8 bases. V was pared by 10 bases and J by 6 bases, with 11 bases of the junction left unmatched. Germline values: CDR1 SEHNR, CDR2 FQNEAQ (reference sequence). This CDR3 contains 14 residues. CDR3 nucleotides: TGTGCCACCCCGGGACAGGCGGGATCCAATGAGCAGTTCTTC. It is translated as CATPGQAGSNEQFF.

The chain combines TRBV7-6 with TRBJ2-7; 8 nucleotides align to TRBD1. The V gene's germline CDR1 is SGHVS and CDR2 FNYEAQ. The CDR3 length is 13 residues. V lost 4 bases, J lost 4 bases, and 3 bases stayed unmatched. CDR3 DNA: TGTGCCAGCAGCTGGGACAGGCCTTACGAGCAGTACTTC. This codes for CASSWDRPYEQYF. Supplemented by reference TRBV7-6 and TRBJ2-7, the full variable domain reads GAGVSQSPRYKVTKRGQDVALRCDPISGHVSLYWYRQALGQGPEFLTYFNYEAQQDKSGLPNDRFSAERPEGSISTLTIQRTEQRDSAMYRCASSWDRPYEQYFGPGTRLTVT.

This clone was counted many times. The chain links TRBV2 to TRBJ2-3; TRBD2 might be the D (6 bases). Trimming pared 6 bases from V and 2 bases from J, leaving 9 bases between. Germline CDR1 SNHLY, CDR2 FYNNEI. The CDR3 runs to 13 residues. The CDR3 is CASSKDYTDTQYF. CDR3 in DNA: TGTGCCAGCAGCAAGGACTACACAGATACGCAGTATTTT. The whole variable domain, remainder taken from reference TRBV2 and TRBJ2-3, is EPEVTQTPSHQVTQMGQEVILRCVPISNHLYFYWYRQILGQKVEFLVSFYNNEISEKSEIFDDQFSVERPDGSNFTLKIRSTKLEDSAMYFCASSKDYTDTQYFGPGTRLTVL.

V gene TRBV18 combines with J gene TRBJ1-1, with D uncertain. Germline values: CDR1 KGHSH, CDR2 LQKENI. V was clipped by 4 bases and J by 1 base, with 7 bases between them. The CDR3 is 13 amino acids. The CDR3 nucleotides read TGTGCCAGCTCACTAAAACAGAACACTGAAGCTTTCTTT. It codes for CASSLKQNTEAFF.

The V gene is TRBV7-2, the J gene TRBJ2-1; D is perhaps TRBD1 (5 bases). Trimming removed 7 bases at V and 2 bases at J, with 12 bases between. This CDR3 has 14 amino acids. The germline gives CDR1 SGHTA, CDR2 FQGNSA. This CDR3 reads CASMGRATYNEQFF. CDR3 DNA sequence: TGTGCCAGCATGGGCAGGGCCACCTACAATGAGCAGTTCTTC.

The chain recombines TRBV18 with TRBJ2-2; D perhaps matches TRBD1 (5 bases). V was cut by 3 bases and J by 1 base, with 12 bases left in between. Per germline, CDR1 KGHSH and CDR2 LQKENI. This CDR3 comprises 16 residues. CDR3 sequence: CASSPSSGWNTGELFF. CDR3 in DNA: TGTGCCAGCTCACCTTCGTCAGGGTGGAACACCGGGGAGCTGTTTTTT.

This rearrangement joins TRBV6-5 to TRBJ2-4, with TRBD2 matching 7 bases. Germline V CDR1 and CDR2: MNHEY, SVGAGI. V shed 2 bases and J 6 bases; nucleotides not matched to a gene: 10. The CDR3 is 16 residues long. DNA for the CDR3: TGTGCCAGCAGTTACGGGTGGGCGGGAGAGGGAAACATTCAGTACTTC. Protein: CASSYGWAGEGNIQYF.

V is TRBV19 and J is TRBJ1-1, with D possibly matching TRBD1 (5 bases). This CDR3 is built from 16 residues. V dropped 7 bases and J dropped 8 bases, with 26 bases sitting between them. The V gene's germline CDR1 is LNHDA and CDR2 SQIVND (reference sequence). The CDR3 DNA sequence: TGTGCCAGTACAACCTGGGGGGGGGATACCACGGCCGAAGCTTTCTTT. This encodes CASTTWGGDTTAEAFF.

This chain joins TRBV6-6 and TRBJ1-5; a possible D gene is TRBD1 (5 bases). This CDR3 is 14 amino acids long. Germline loops: CDR1 MNHNY, CDR2 SVGAGI (reference sequence). The V end was cut by 5 bases, the J end by 3 bases, with 11 bases between. In DNA form, the CDR3 reads TGTGCCAGCAGTATCCAACAGGACAATCAGCCCCAGCATTTT. This encodes CASSIQQDNQPQHF.

The chain links TRBV2 to TRBJ2-3; D gene ambiguous. Germline CDR1 is SNHLY and CDR2 is FYNNEI. The CDR3 is made up of 14 amino acids. Trimming removed 2 bases from V and 3 bases from J, with 9 bases in between. The CDR3 nucleotides are TGTGCCAGCAGTGAACTAGGTCCTACAGATACGCAGTATTTT. It specifies CASSELGPTDTQYF.

The chain uses TRBV5-1 and TRBJ2-5; 13 bases agree with TRBD2. The V gene's germline CDR1 is SGHRS and CDR2 YFSETQ. J was trimmed by 4 bases and V by 4 bases; bases with no gene match: 4. The CDR3 contains 15 residues. The CDR3: CASSRGTSGIETQYF. The CDR3 DNA reads TGCGCCAGCAGCCGCGGGACTAGCGGGATAGAGACCCAGTACTTC.

The rearrangement joins TRBV28 to TRBJ1-2; D possibly corresponds to TRBD1 (6 bases). The CDR3 consists of 12 residues. The germline V gene encodes CDR1 MDHEN and CDR2 SYDVKM. Trimming removed 3 bases at V and 8 bases at J, with 10 bases between. CDR3 in DNA: TGTGCCAGCAGTTTCAGCAGGGGAGGCTACACCTTC. This sequence encodes CASSFSRGGYTF.

The chain joins TRBV10-1 to TRBJ2-1; 13 bases match TRBD2. Trimming removed 4 bases from V and 8 bases from J; junction bases left unmatched: 5. The CDR3 extends over 15 amino acids. From germline, CDR1 is WNHNN and CDR2 SYGVQD (reference sequence). CDR3 DNA: TGCGCCAGCAGTGTCCGGACTAGCGGGAGAGATGAGCAGTTCTTC. This translates into CASSVRTSGRDEQFF.

The chain recombines TRBV6-5 with TRBJ2-7; D not certain. Trimming took 5 bases from V and 4 from J, leaving 6 bases between them. From germline, CDR1 is MNHEY and CDR2 SVGAGI. This CDR3 comprises 11 residues. CDR3 sequence reads: CASSTPYEQYF. The CDR3 DNA follows: TGTGCCAGCAGTACACCGTACGAGCAGTACTTC.

CDR3 amino acids: CASSYLGGQGNTEAFF. In DNA form, the CDR3 reads TGTGCCAGCAGTTATCTCGGGGGGCAGGGGAACACTGAAGCTTTCTTT. The chain uses TRBV6-5 and TRBJ1-1; TRBD1 might be the D (6 bases). This CDR3 spans 16 amino acids. Trimming shortened V by 3 bases and J by 1 base, and 15 bases separated the two germline ends. Germline CDR1 is MNHEY and CDR2 is SVGAGI.

This chain links TRBV6-5 with TRBJ1-2; possibly TRBD1 for D (6 bases). This CDR3 has 14 amino acids. V was cut by 6 bases and J by 3 bases, with 14 bases left in between. Germline V gene lookup returns CDR1 MNHEY and CDR2 SVGAGI. The CDR3 protein is CASSLTGRDYGYTF. The CDR3 nucleotides are TGTGCCAGCAGCTTGACAGGAAGGGACTATGGCTACACCTTC.

J is TRBJ2-3 and V is TRBV5-1; 8 bases agree with TRBD2. Germline CDR1 and CDR2: SGHRS and YFSETQ. V dropped 0 bases and J dropped 2; count of bases not matched to a gene: 5. The CDR3 covers 16 residues. CDR3 DNA sequence: TGCGCCAGCAGCTTGGTGGTAGCGGGGCTCACAGATACGCAGTATTTT. It yields the protein CASSLVVAGLTDTQYF.

The chain combines TRBV19 with TRBJ1-5; 7 bases map to TRBD1. The CDR3 sequence is 16 residues long. The V segment lost 2 bases and the J segment 4 bases; nucleotides outside the gene matches: 8. The germline V gene has CDR1 LNHDA and CDR2 SQIVND (reference sequence). CDR3 loop: CASSIRGGLGNQPQHF. For the CDR3, the DNA is TGTGCCAGTAGTATACGAGGGGGCTTGGGAAATCAGCCCCAGCATTTT.

This chain connects TRBV11-3 to TRBJ2-3, with 15 bases that match TRBD2. Germline V gene sequence: CDR1 SGHNT, CDR2 YENEEA. The V segment lost 5 bases and the J segment 3 bases; nucleotides outside the gene matches: 6. The CDR3 is 17 residues long. CDR3 protein: CASSPGLAGGWTDTQYF. CDR3 nucleotide sequence: TGTGCCAGCAGCCCGGGACTAGCGGGAGGATGGACAGATACGCAGTATTTT.

The J gene is TRBJ1-2, the V gene TRBV27; D not resolved. The CDR3 extends over 15 amino acids. The V end was cut by 5 bases, the J end by 7 bases, with 20 bases between. In germline, CDR1 is MNHEY, CDR2 SMNVEV (reference sequence). CDR3: CASSPLDSLVSGYTF. Written as DNA, the CDR3 is TGTGCCAGCAGTCCCTTGGACTCTCTGGTTTCTGGCTACACCTTC.